These 26 T cell receptor beta chains share one sample of origin, sequenced in a study of T cell responses to AZD1222 COVID-19 vaccine. Measured with immunoSEQ multiplex PCR; TCRdb has only the in-frame clones, and not every one. The sample carries 210,000 or so clones, approximately 94% recorded once. Sequencing used peripheral blood, obtained on day 0 of MenACWY control vaccination. These receptors originate from an adult in good health.

The chain uses TRBV11-3 and TRBJ2-3, with 15 bases matching TRBD2. The CDR3 has 17 amino acids. CDR1 SGHNT and CDR2 YENEEA come from the germline V gene. With V trimmed by 5 bases and J by 2 bases, 5 bases remained unmatched. CDR3 amino acids: CASSPGTSGGHTDTQYF. CDR3 nucleotides: TGTGCCAGCAGCCCCGGGACTAGCGGGGGGCACACAGATACGCAGTATTTT. The full variable domain, with the rest looked up from reference TRBV11-3 and TRBJ2-3, is EAGVVQSPRYKIIEKKQPVAFWCNPISGHNTLYWYLQNLGQGPELLIRYENEEAVDDSQLPKDRFSAERLKGVDSTLKIQPAELGDSAVYLCASSPGTSGGHTDTQYFGPGTRLTVL.

The chain employs TRBV7-2 and TRBJ2-7; no definite D call. CDR3 length: 13 residues. Trimming took off 5 bases at V and 0 bases at J, with 8 bases between the two ends. Germline V gives CDR1 SGHTA, CDR2 FQGNSA. CDR3 coding DNA: TGTGCCAGCAGCCGATATTCCTCCTACGAGCAGTACTTC. Encoded protein: CASSRYSSYEQYF. The full variable domain, in which reference TRBV7-2 and TRBJ2-7 provide the parts outside the CDR3, is GAGVSQSPSNKVTEKGKDVELRCDPISGHTALYWYRQSLGQGLEFLIYFQGNSAPDKSGLPSDRFSAERTGGSVSTLTIQRTQQEDSAVYLCASSRYSSYEQYFGPGTRLTVT.

This chain links TRBV6-5 with TRBJ1-2; 9 nucleotides align to TRBD1. V lost 7 bases, J lost 1 base, and 7 bases stayed unmatched. The germline CDR1 and CDR2 sequences are MNHEY and SVGAGI. The CDR3 is 15 amino acids. The CDR3 DNA reads TGTGCCAGCAACCCCGGGGACAGGGATAACTATGGCTACACCTTC. Protein sequence: CASNPGDRDNYGYTF.

Of note for this clone: Germline and junction disagree at one end, which may indicate a read error. The genes are TRBV7-8 and TRBJ2-7; 8 bases fit TRBD1. This CDR3 has 14 amino acids. The germline gives CDR1 SGHVS, CDR2 FQNEAQ. The CDR3 nucleotides read TGTGCCAGCAGCCCAAGGACAGGGATCAACGATCAGTACTTC. Amino acids: CASSPRTGINDQYF. The full variable domain, completed using reference TRBV7-8 and TRBJ2-7, is GAGVSQSPRYKVAKRGQDVALRCDPISGHVSLFWYQQALGQGPEFLTYFQNEAQLDKSGLPSDRFFAERPEGSVSTLKIQRTQQEDSAVYLCASSPRTGINDQYFGPGTRLTVT.

This rearrangement joins TRBV5-1 to TRBJ2-3; tentatively, D is TRBD1 (5 bases). The V gene's germline CDR1 is SGHRS and CDR2 YFSETQ. This CDR3 spans 18 amino acids. The V and J ends lost 1 base and 6 bases respectively, with 24 bases between them. CDR3 loop: CASSLTMQGADPPDTQYF. The CDR3 nucleotides are TGCGCCAGCAGCTTGACAATGCAGGGCGCGGACCCCCCGGATACGCAGTATTTT. The full variable domain, in which reference TRBV5-1 and TRBJ2-3 provide the parts outside the CDR3, is KAGVTQTPRYLIKTRGQQVTLSCSPISGHRSVSWYQQTPGQGLQFLFEYFSETQRNKGNFPGRFSGRQFSNSRSEMNVSTLELGDSALYLCASSLTMQGADPPDTQYFGPGTRLTVL.

The chain links TRBV25-1 to TRBJ1-2, with D unclear. The CDR3 contains 13 residues. V gave up 4 bases and J gave up 7 bases, with 13 bases separating them. Per germline, CDR1 MGHDK and CDR2 SYGVNS. The CDR3 coding sequence is TGTGCCAGCAGTGCCCCCGTCATAGGTGGCTACACCTTC. The encoded protein is CASSAPVIGGYTF.

J is TRBJ1-2 and V is TRBV5-1; 8 bases line up with TRBD1. The germline CDR1 and CDR2 sequences are SGHRS and YFSETQ. CDR3 length: 14 residues. V was clipped by 3 bases and J by 4 bases; unmatched bases: 5. CDR3 DNA sequence: TGCGCCAGCAGCTCCAGGGGGCGCAGCTATGGCTACACCTTC. Its translation: CASSSRGRSYGYTF.

This clone occurred once. The chain couples TRBV24-1 to TRBJ2-1; TRBD2 aligns across 12 bases. The CDR3 spans 16 residues. The trim removed 3 bases at V and 6 bases at J, leaving 5 bases unmatched. Per germline, CDR1 KGHDR and CDR2 SFDVKD. The CDR3 loop reads CATSDLTSGGFNEQFF. DNA of the CDR3: TGTGCCACCAGTGATCTGACTAGCGGGGGATTCAATGAGCAGTTCTTC.

The gene calls are TRBV7-9 and TRBJ2-5, with 7 positions matching TRBD2. Germline values: CDR1 SEHNR, CDR2 FQNEAQ (reference sequence). V gave up 3 bases and J gave up 5 bases; unmatched junction bases: 6. CDR3 size: 14 residues. The CDR3 here is CASSFRTGGETQYF. The DNA for the CDR3 is TGTGCCAGCAGCTTCCGGACGGGAGGCGAGACCCAGTACTTC.

The chain uses TRBV3-1 (or the pseudogene TRBV3-2) and TRBJ2-7; TRBD1 matches at 9 bases. This CDR3 spans 16 amino acids. V lost 0 bases, J lost 7 bases, and 10 bases stayed unmatched. Germline CDR1 reads LGHDT; CDR2 reads YNNKEL (reference sequence). The CDR3 nucleotides read TGTGCCAGCAGCCAAGACAGGGGACAGGGTTCTCAAGAGCAGTACTTC. It is translated as CASSQDRGQGSQEQYF.

This clone was detected only a few times. The chain carries TRBV7-9 and TRBJ2-1, with D possibly matching TRBD2 (6 bases). CDR3 length: 15 amino acids. Between the trimmed V and J ends, which lost 4 bases and 1 base, there was a span of 11 bases. Germline V gives CDR1 SEHNR, CDR2 FQNEAQ (reference sequence). CDR3 nucleotides: TGTGCCAGCAGCTCCCCGGGGAGGTCCTACAATGAGCAGTTCTTC. Residues: CASSSPGRSYNEQFF.

The chain has TRBV2 and TRBJ1-1; D is unclear. Trimming removed 1 base at V and 7 bases at J, with 13 bases between. This CDR3 spans 14 amino acids. Per the germline V gene, CDR1 is SNHLY and CDR2 is FYNNEI. CDR3 nucleotides: TGTGCCAGCAGTGAAGGCGGAGGGCTTATTGAAGCTTTCTTT. Translating gives CASSEGGGLIEAFF.

This chain connects TRBV5-1 to TRBJ1-6; D gene uncertain. The CDR3 spans 15 residues. The germline V gene has CDR1 SGHRS and CDR2 YFSETQ. V lost 0 bases and J 6 bases, leaving 10 bases between the germline ends. The CDR3 loop is CASSLDEASNSPLHF. Here the CDR3 DNA reads TGCGCCAGCAGCTTGGACGAGGCCTCTAATTCACCCCTCCACTTT.

This clone came up once. The chain combines TRBV5-1 with TRBJ1-3; D is ambiguous. V lost 5 bases, J lost 2 bases, and 8 bases lay in between. Germline V gene sequence: CDR1 SGHRS, CDR2 YFSETQ. The CDR3 totals 13 residues. The CDR3 coding sequence is TGCGCCAGCAGGAGCGGGGCTGGAAACACCATATATTTT. This sequence encodes CASRSGAGNTIYF.

This clone was picked up one time. J is TRBJ2-3 and V is TRBV6-4; weak D call: TRBD1 (6 bases). The CDR3 spans 14 residues. Germline V gives CDR1 MRHNA, CDR2 SNTAGT. V dropped 3 bases and J dropped 2 bases, with 9 bases sitting between them. CDR3 loop: CASSETGSTDTQYF. CDR3 nucleotide sequence: TGTGCCAGCAGTGAAACAGGGTCCACAGATACGCAGTATTTT.

The rearrangement joins TRBV9 to TRBJ1-2; D unclear. Germline values: CDR1 SGDLS, CDR2 YYNGEE. This CDR3 is built from 14 residues. V lost 6 bases to trimming and J lost 1 base, with 13 bases between them. CDR3 DNA sequence: TGTGCCAGCACTCCGGCCTCACTTAACTATGGCTACACCTTC. Translated, it gives CASTPASLNYGYTF.

The V gene is TRBV28, the J gene TRBJ2-7, with 8 bases that match TRBD2. Trimming removed 6 bases from V and 4 bases from J; junction bases left unmatched: 8. In germline, CDR1 is MDHEN, CDR2 SYDVKM. The length of the CDR3 is 14 residues. The DNA for the CDR3 is TGTGCCAGCAGCCCCGGGGGGGCCCAGTACGAGCAGTACTTC. Protein product: CASSPGGAQYEQYF. Based on the CDR3 plus reference TRBV28 and TRBJ2-7, the full variable domain is DVKVTQSSRYLVKRTGEKVFLECVQDMDHENMFWYRQDPGLGLRLIYFSYDVKMKEKGDIPEGYSVSREKKERFSLILESASTNQTSMYLCASSPGGAQYEQYFGPGTRLTVT.

The V call is TRBV28, the J call TRBJ1-6; D may be TRBD1 (6 bases). The CDR3 is 18 residues long. V was cut by 7 bases and J by 0 bases, with 19 bases left in between. CDR1 MDHEN and CDR2 SYDVKM come from the germline V gene. The CDR3 loop reads CASTTTGDNYSYNSPLHF. The DNA for the CDR3 is TGTGCCAGCACAACGACAGGTGACAACTACTCCTATAATTCACCCCTCCACTTT.

The V and J genes are TRBV4-3 and TRBJ2-7; D is tentatively TRBD1 or TRBD2 (5 bases each). The CDR3 covers 15 residues. Germline V CDR1 and CDR2: LGHNA, YSLEER. The germline V and J ends were trimmed by 4 bases and 2 bases, with 15 bases remaining between them. The CDR3 here is CASSPEGPGPYEQYF. For the CDR3, the DNA is TGCGCCAGCAGCCCTGAGGGGCCAGGGCCCTACGAGCAGTACTTC.

The V call is TRBV5-1, the J call TRBJ1-2; maybe TRBD1 (5 bases). Trimming shortened V by 4 bases and J by 5 bases, and 27 bases separated the two germline ends. Germline CDR1 and CDR2: SGHRS and YFSETQ. This CDR3 comprises 18 residues. For the CDR3, the DNA is TGCGCCAGCAGCACGCTGGGACGAAGCGGGGGACTCAAGTATGGCTACACCTTC. Translated: CASSTLGRSGGLKYGYTF. Drawing the rest from reference TRBV5-1 and TRBJ1-2, the complete variable domain is KAGVTQTPRYLIKTRGQQVTLSCSPISGHRSVSWYQQTPGQGLQFLFEYFSETQRNKGNFPGRFSGRQFSNSRSEMNVSTLELGDSALYLCASSTLGRSGGLKYGYTFGSGTRLTVV.

The chain carries TRBV27 and TRBJ2-5, with no clear D. V shed 0 bases and J shed 5 bases, with 7 bases lying between them. From germline, CDR1 is MNHEY and CDR2 SMNVEV (reference sequence). The CDR3 has 13 amino acids. The CDR3 sequence: CASSLSKGETQYF. The CDR3, as DNA: TGTGCCAGCAGTTTATCGAAGGGTGAGACCCAGTACTTC.

The chain links TRBV7-2 to TRBJ2-7, with 8 positions matching TRBD2. The CDR3 extends over 14 amino acids. CDR1 and CDR2 (germline): SGHTA, FQGNSA. Trimming took 5 bases from V and 6 from J; bases not matched to a gene: 9. This CDR3 is CASSPGLAGGEQYF. In DNA, the CDR3 is TGTGCCAGCAGCCCCGGGCTAGCGGGCGGCGAGCAGTACTTC.

The V call is TRBV28, the J call TRBJ1-1; TRBD1 might be the D (5 bases). CDR1 is MDHEN and CDR2 is SYDVKM in the germline V gene. V shed 5 bases and J shed 1 base, with 11 bases lying between them. The CDR3 has 14 residues. CDR3 sequence reads: CASSNGAWNTEAFF. The CDR3 DNA reads TGTGCCAGCAGTAACGGGGCATGGAACACTGAAGCTTTCTTT.

The chain employs TRBV27 and TRBJ1-1, with D unclear. The CDR3 consists of 14 residues. Germline values: CDR1 MNHEY, CDR2 SMNVEV (reference sequence). The V end was cut by 3 bases, the J end by 1 base, with 9 bases between. This CDR3 is CASSFDLSNTEAFF. CDR3 bases: TGTGCCAGCAGTTTTGACCTTTCGAACACTGAAGCTTTCTTT.

This chain links TRBV19 with TRBJ1-2; D is possibly TRBD1 (5 bases). Germline loops: CDR1 LNHDA, CDR2 SQIVND (reference sequence). CDR3 length: 13 residues. V gave up 7 bases and J gave up 4 bases, with 13 bases separating them. The CDR3, as DNA: TGTGCCAGTACCTTAAGGGGACCCTATGGCTACACCTTC. Translation: CASTLRGPYGYTF.

Only a few counts were recorded for this clone. The J gene is TRBJ2-1, the V gene TRBV2; 11 bases align to TRBD1. The CDR3 sequence is 13 residues long. Germline V gene sequence: CDR1 SNHLY, CDR2 FYNNEI. Trimming cost V 6 bases and J 8 bases; bases outside gene matches: 3. The CDR3 is CASRDRGRDEQFF. For the CDR3, the DNA is TGTGCCAGCAGGGACAGGGGGCGGGATGAGCAGTTCTTC.